Listed here are 14 T cell receptor beta chains from one sample, sequenced in a study of blood T cell repertoires in COVID-19. Clones were sequenced by immunoSEQ multiplex PCR, and TCRdb holds only the in-frame ones, with some missing. This sample yields 200,000 to 300,000 clones, of which about four fifths are seen a single time; about 4% belongs to the top ten. The sequencing sample was made of peripheral blood. The receptors derive from a man aged 45-65 years with acute or convalescent COVID-19.

The chain combines TRBV14 with TRBJ1-1, with a possible D match to TRBD1 (5 bases). Germline-derived CDR1 and CDR2 are SGHDN and FVKESK. This CDR3 is built from 15 residues. With 6 bases removed from V and 6 bases from J, the gap between germline ends came to 20 bases. The CDR3 protein is CASRPMGRGFSEAFF. The CDR3 nucleotides are TGTGCCAGCAGGCCCATGGGACGGGGGTTCTCTGAAGCTTTCTTT. Drawing the rest from reference TRBV14 and TRBJ1-1, the complete variable domain is EAGVTQFPSHSVIEKGQTVTLRCDPISGHDNLYWYRRVMGKEIKFLLHFVKESKQDESGMPNNRFLAERTGGTYSTLKVQPAELEDSGVYFCASRPMGRGFSEAFFGQGTRLTVV.

This sequence joins TRBV10-2 and TRBJ2-1, with TRBD2 identical over 9 bases. The V gene end was trimmed by 0 bases and the J gene end by 8 bases; junction bases not matched to a gene: 14. This CDR3 comprises 18 residues. Per germline, CDR1 WSHSY and CDR2 SAAADI. The CDR3 protein is CASSESKGREGRRDEQFF. CDR3 DNA sequence: TGCGCCAGCAGTGAGTCGAAAGGGCGGGAGGGCCGACGGGATGAGCAGTTCTTC.

The V gene is TRBV18, the J gene TRBJ1-2, with D uncertain. Trimming removed 2 bases at V and 10 bases at J, with 11 bases between. Germline-derived CDR1 and CDR2 are KGHSH and LQKENI. The CDR3 has 12 amino acids. This CDR3 is CASSPSGQTYTF. The CDR3 DNA reads TGTGCCAGCTCACCATCTGGGCAAACCTACACCTTC.

The chain uses TRBV7-3 and TRBJ2-2; 9 bases are shared with TRBD1. With V trimmed by 2 bases and J by 5 bases, 3 bases remained unmatched. The V gene's germline CDR1 is SGHTA and CDR2 FQGTGA. The CDR3 is made up of 15 amino acids. The DNA for the CDR3 is TGTGCCAGCAGCTTACTTGGGACAGGGACCGGGGAGCTGTTTTTT. Translation gives CASSLLGTGTGELFF.

The J gene is TRBJ1-2, the V gene TRBV11-3; 12 bases match TRBD1. The CDR3 has 15 amino acids. The V and J ends lost 4 bases and 8 bases, in that order; junction bases with no gene match: 8. Germline V gene data show CDR1 as SGHNT and CDR2 as YENEEA. The CDR3 here is CASSSTGQGAEGYTF. The CDR3 DNA reads TGTGCCAGCAGCTCAACGGGACAGGGGGCTGAAGGCTACACCTTC.

This rearrangement joins TRBV9 to TRBJ2-5, with 8 bases lining up with TRBD1. Germline CDR1 is SGDLS and CDR2 is YYNGEE. The ends lost 6 bases at V and 1 base at J; junction bases unmatched: 8. CDR3 size: 15 residues. The chain's CDR3 is CASNTGGLPQETQYF. The CDR3 bases are TGTGCCAGCAACACAGGGGGGCTGCCCCAAGAGACCCAGTACTTC.

The genes are TRBV6-4 and TRBJ1-2; D unresolved. The CDR3 sequence is 13 residues long. Deletions cut 6 bases from V and 3 bases from J, with 11 bases between. In germline, CDR1 is MRHNA, CDR2 SNTAGT. The CDR3 nucleotides read TGTGCCAGCAGCCCCGAGATAGACTATGGCTACACCTTC. This encodes CASSPEIDYGYTF.

The chain employs TRBV20-1 and TRBJ2-4; D is possibly TRBD2 (5 bases). The CDR3 loop spans 11 amino acids. The V and J ends lost 3 bases and 8 bases respectively, with 8 bases between them. Germline lookup yields CDR1 DFQATT and CDR2 SNEGSKA (reference sequence). CDR3 coding DNA: TGCAGTGCTAGGAGGGAGTACATTCAGTACTTC. It encodes CSARREYIQYF.

V and J are TRBV12-5 and TRBJ1-2; TRBD1 matches 7 bases. Germline values: CDR1 LGHNT, CDR2 FRNRAP. V gave up 6 bases and J gave up 7 bases; unmatched junction bases: 5. The CDR3 consists of 12 residues. The CDR3 spells CASGAQGVGYTF. For the CDR3, the DNA is TGTGCTAGTGGGGCCCAGGGGGTTGGCTACACCTTC.

V usage is TRBV28 and J usage is TRBJ1-4; 12 nucleotides align to TRBD1. V was clipped by 6 bases and J by 3 bases; unmatched bases: 8. Germline V lookup: CDR1 MDHEN, CDR2 SYDVKM. CDR3 length: 17 amino acids. This chain's CDR3 is CASSEGQGALSNEKLFF. In nucleotides, the CDR3 is TGTGCCAGCAGCGAGGGACAGGGGGCGTTATCTAATGAAAAACTGTTTTTT.

The chain recombines TRBV5-6 with TRBJ2-7; 9 bases match TRBD1. CDR3 length: 14 residues. Germline V CDR1 and CDR2: SGHDT, YYEEEE. Germline trimming cut 9 bases from V and 7 bases from J; bases unmatched to any gene: 14. CDR3 bases: TGTGCCACCACAATCCGGGACAGGGTTGGTGAGCAGTACTTC. Protein product: CATTIRDRVGEQYF.

This chain uses TRBV19 with TRBJ1-1, with 8 nucleotides matching TRBD1. The germline CDR1 and CDR2 sequences are LNHDA and SQIVND (reference sequence). J was trimmed by 0 bases and V by 5 bases; bases with no gene match: 5. The CDR3 consists of 15 residues. CDR3 loop: CASSRPGQVNTEAFF. As DNA, the CDR3 is TGTGCCAGTAGTCGCCCGGGACAGGTGAACACTGAAGCTTTCTTT.

The CDR3 DNA sequence: TGCGCCAGCAGCGCAGATCCTTCGTTTGAGCAGTTCTTC. It specifies CASSADPSFEQFF. The chain links TRBV5-1 to TRBJ2-1; D remains ambiguous. Trimming took off 4 bases at V and 9 bases at J, with 14 bases between the two ends. The CDR3 extends over 13 amino acids. Germline V gene sequence: CDR1 SGHRS, CDR2 YFSETQ.

This chain connects TRBV19 to TRBJ1-2; 9 positions match TRBD1. The CDR3 consists of 15 residues. Germline lookup yields CDR1 LNHDA and CDR2 SQIVND (reference sequence). Losses at the gene ends were 6 bases for V and 7 bases for J; bases not matched to a gene: 12. In DNA, the CDR3 is TGTGCCAGTAGACTTCCGGGACAGGGATCGGGTGGCTACACCTTC. Its translation is CASRLPGQGSGGYTF.